This T cell receptor (beta chain) stems from a study of blood T cell repertoires in COVID-19. This table comes from immunoSEQ multiplex PCR, and its TCRdb copy is limited to in-frame clones, with some not included. This table holds about 280,000 clones, 88% found once. V lost 0 bases and J 1 base, leaving 14 bases between the germline ends. This CDR3 contains 17 residues. Germline-derived CDR1 and CDR2 are SGHNT and YYREEE (reference sequence). The sequenced sample was PBMCs or T cells enriched from blood (not recorded which). V is TRBV5-4 and J is TRBJ1-5; maybe TRBD1 (5 bases). This clonotype was obtained from a woman aged 55-69 years in a cohort exposed to, infected with or recovered from COVID-19 (not recorded which). The CDR3 nucleotides read TGTGCCAGCAGCTTGGGGGGGGGAGCGGGAAGCAATCAGCCCCAGCATTTT. Protein: CASSLGGGAGSNQPQHF.